A single sample is the source of the 23 T cell receptor beta chains below, sequenced in a study of blood T cell repertoires in COVID-19. Repertoires were generated with immunoSEQ multiplex PCR, while TCRdb's copy carries only in-frame clones and drops some. The sample lists some 98,000 clones; less than 85% were seen once. The sample comprised peripheral blood. These receptors were obtained from a man between 65 and 85 years old with active or convalescent COVID-19.

V gene TRBV19 combines with J gene TRBJ1-5, with 10 bases matching TRBD1. The CDR3 extends over 14 amino acids. Trimming removed 6 bases from V and 5 bases from J; junction bases left unmatched: 4. Germline V gene sequence: CDR1 LNHDA, CDR2 SQIVND (reference sequence). DNA for the CDR3: TGTGCCAGTAGAGAAGACAGGGGGCATCAGCCCCAGCATTTT. This codes for CASREDRGHQPQHF. The full variable domain, its missing parts supplied by reference TRBV19 and TRBJ1-5, is DGGITQSPKYLFRKEGQNVTLSCEQNLNHDAMYWYRQDPGQGLRLIYYSQIVNDFQKGDIAEGYSVSREKKESFPLTVTSAQKNPTAFYLCASREDRGHQPQHFGDGTRLSIL.

This chain joins TRBV6-6 and TRBJ2-2; TRBD2 matches at 9 bases. This CDR3 comprises 17 residues. CDR1 is MNHNY, CDR2 SVGAGI, per germline (reference sequence). Trimming took 9 bases from V and 5 from J; bases not matched to a gene: 16. The CDR3 region has the DNA TGTGCCAGTACTCGAGGAGCGGGGGGCCCGAGGACCGGGGAGCTGTTTTTT. Translating it yields CASTRGAGGPRTGELFF.

V usage is TRBV30 and J usage is TRBJ1-1; D uncertain. V was shortened by 3 bases and J by 4 bases, with 9 bases between the two germline ends. The CDR3 runs to 12 residues. Germline lookup yields CDR1 GTSNPN and CDR2 SVGIG (reference sequence). Here the CDR3 reads CAWSTGGTEAFF. CDR3 nucleotides: TGTGCCTGGAGCACGGGTGGCACTGAAGCTTTCTTT.

This chain joins TRBV10-3 and TRBJ1-1, with TRBD1 identical over 10 bases. From germline, CDR1 is ENHRY and CDR2 SYGVKD. After removal of 10 bases from V and 7 bases from J, the junction contained 6 bases not matched to a gene. The CDR3 loop spans 12 amino acids. CDR3 protein: CATAGQGGEAFF. The CDR3 coding sequence is TGTGCCACCGCTGGACAGGGGGGTGAAGCTTTCTTT.

This sequence joins TRBV20-1 and TRBJ2-1, with a weak D call TRBD2 (6 bases). From germline, CDR1 is DFQATT and CDR2 SNEGSKA (reference sequence). The ends were cut back, 3 bases at V and 7 bases at J, with 13 bases in the middle. This CDR3 is 13 amino acids long. DNA of the CDR3: TGCAGTGCTAGTTGGTCGGCGGGGAATGAGCAGTTCTTC. Encoded protein: CSASWSAGNEQFF.

The rearrangement joins TRBV19 to TRBJ2-5; tentative D call: TRBD2 (7 bases). Germline V CDR1 and CDR2: LNHDA, SQIVND (reference sequence). V was clipped by 8 bases and J by 4 bases, with 14 bases between them. The CDR3 is 13 amino acids. The CDR3 loop reads CASEPGGAETQYF. CDR3 in DNA: TGTGCCAGTGAGCCGGGGGGCGCAGAGACCCAGTACTTC.

The rearrangement joins TRBV5-4 to TRBJ1-4, with TRBD1 matching 9 bases. The CDR3 has 15 residues. The trim removed 5 bases at V and 3 bases at J, leaving 5 bases unmatched. Germline lookup yields CDR1 SGHNT and CDR2 YYREEE (reference sequence). In DNA form, the CDR3 reads TGTGCCAGCAGTCCACAGGGGGCTTCTAATGAAAAACTGTTTTTT. It translates to CASSPQGASNEKLFF.

The chain recombines TRBV2 with TRBJ1-1; no firm D call. The CDR3 is 14 residues long. The germline V and J ends were trimmed by 10 bases and 2 bases, with 17 bases remaining between them. From germline, CDR1 is SNHLY and CDR2 FYNNEI. The CDR3 loop reads CATKAGGVNTEAFF. The CDR3 coding sequence is TGTGCCACAAAGGCGGGTGGGGTAAACACTGAAGCTTTCTTT.

The chain has TRBV11-3 and TRBJ2-1, with a possible D match to TRBD1 (5 bases). The V end lost 4 bases, the J end lost 3 bases, and 13 bases lay between the germline ends. Germline V gene lookup returns CDR1 SGHNT and CDR2 YENEEA. The CDR3 sequence is 15 residues long. The CDR3 loop is CASSSRGGRYNEQFF. The CDR3 DNA sequence: TGTGCCAGCAGCTCAAGGGGCGGCCGCTACAATGAGCAGTTCTTC.

The chain combines TRBV11-3 with TRBJ2-1; 9 bases match TRBD1. In germline, CDR1 is SGHNT, CDR2 YENEEA. This CDR3 is built from 16 residues. With V trimmed by 0 bases and J by 7 bases, 7 bases remained unmatched. Here the CDR3 reads CASSLEGTGIVNEQFF. Written as DNA, the CDR3 is TGTGCCAGCAGCTTAGAAGGGACAGGGATAGTGAATGAGCAGTTCTTC.

This clone was detected once. The CDR3 coding sequence is TGTGCCAGCAGCTCCTTTGGTGAGGGTGCGAACACCGGGGAGCTGTTTTTT. It specifies CASSSFGEGANTGELFF. The rearrangement uses TRBV11-3 and TRBJ2-2; D is perhaps TRBD2 (5 bases). V gave up 4 bases and J gave up 0 bases, with 15 bases separating them. CDR1 and CDR2 (germline): SGHNT, YENEEA. This CDR3 spans 17 amino acids.

This chain joins TRBV12-3 or TRBV12-4 and TRBJ1-1; 8 bases agree with TRBD1. This CDR3 spans 13 amino acids. The junction had 2 bases not matched to a gene; V was cut back by 2 bases and J by 6 bases. The CDR3 sequence: CASSLSTGAEAFF. DNA of the CDR3: TGTGCCAGCAGTTTATCGACAGGGGCTGAAGCTTTCTTT.

This rearrangement joins TRBV6-6 to TRBJ2-7, with 8 bases that match TRBD2. This CDR3 is 13 amino acids long. V shed 10 bases and J 3 bases; nucleotides not matched to a gene: 8. The germline V gene has CDR1 MNHNY and CDR2 SVGAGI (reference sequence). This chain's CDR3 is CAIGGGRIYEQYF. In DNA form, the CDR3 reads TGTGCCATCGGGGGGGGACGGATCTACGAGCAGTACTTC.

J is TRBJ2-3 and V is TRBV3-1 (or the pseudogene TRBV3-2), with 8 bases that match TRBD2. The CDR3 is 14 amino acids. J gave up 9 bases and V 1 base, and 6 bases lay outside the gene matches. CDR1 is LGHDT, CDR2 YNNKEL, per germline (reference sequence). The CDR3 reads CASSQGTSLSTQYF. The DNA of the CDR3 is TGTGCCAGCAGCCAAGGGACTAGCCTGTCGACGCAGTATTTT.

The V gene is TRBV5-1, the J gene TRBJ2-5; 11 bases are shared with TRBD1. The CDR3 contains 16 residues. Germline V gene sequence: CDR1 SGHRS, CDR2 YFSETQ. The V gene end was trimmed by 2 bases and the J gene end by 1 base; junction bases not matched to a gene: 4. DNA for the CDR3: TGCGCCAGCAGCTTCGGGACAGGGGGATCCCAAGAGACCCAGTACTTC. This sequence encodes CASSFGTGGSQETQYF.

There are a few counts of this clone. CDR3 sequence reads: CATSVCRAHSYEQYF. Here the CDR3 DNA reads TGTGCCACCAGTGTATGCAGGGCCCATTCGTACGAGCAGTACTTC. The V gene is TRBV24-1, the J gene TRBJ2-7; D is possibly TRBD1 (5 bases). The CDR3 runs 15 residues. The germline V gene encodes CDR1 KGHDR and CDR2 SFDVKD. V lost 5 bases, J lost 4 bases, and 17 bases lay in between.

The J gene is TRBJ1-1, the V gene TRBV6-5; D perhaps matches TRBD1 (6 bases). Trimming stripped 2 bases from V and 0 bases from J, with 10 bases between. The CDR3 is made up of 15 amino acids. Germline values: CDR1 MNHEY, CDR2 SVGAGI. CDR3 sequence reads: CASSYEGDVNTEAFF. DNA for the CDR3: TGTGCCAGCAGTTACGAGGGGGACGTGAACACTGAAGCTTTCTTT.

CDR3 DNA: TGTGCTAGTGGTCAAGGGGGCCCCACAGATACGCAGTATTTT. This codes for CASGQGGPTDTQYF. The chain is built from TRBV12-5 and TRBJ2-3, with 7 bases aligning to TRBD1. This CDR3 comprises 14 residues. Germline V lookup: CDR1 LGHNT, CDR2 FRNRAP. The J segment lost 2 bases and the V segment lost 5 bases, leaving 4 bases of the junction unmatched.

The chain links TRBV5-1 to TRBJ1-5; D ambiguous. In germline, CDR1 is SGHRS, CDR2 YFSETQ. There are 15 residues in the CDR3. The ends were cut back, 1 base at V and 3 bases at J, with 11 bases in the middle. Written as DNA, the CDR3 is TGCGCCAGCAGCTTGTCCAGCGAACCCAATCAGCCCCAGCATTTT. This translates into CASSLSSEPNQPQHF.

As concerns this clone: Relative to the germline gene, one junction end is altered; a read error may explain this. The chain uses TRBV4-1 and TRBJ2-7; TRBD1 is a possible D gene (5 bases). This CDR3 has 13 amino acids. Looked up from germline, CDR1 is MGHRA and CDR2 is YSYEKL. The chain's CDR3 is CANSSDNSYEQYF. The CDR3 nucleotides are TGCGCCAACAGCTCGGACAACTCCTACGAGCAGTACTTC.

V gene TRBV7-2 combines with J gene TRBJ1-2; 7 nucleotides agree with TRBD1. This CDR3 spans 15 amino acids. Unmatched junction bases numbered 4, after V lost 1 base and J lost 2 bases. From germline, CDR1 is SGHTA and CDR2 FQGNSA. This CDR3 is CASSLDRDRNYGYTF. CDR3 coding DNA: TGTGCCAGCAGCTTAGACAGGGACAGAAACTATGGCTACACCTTC.

The rearrangement uses TRBV11-3 and TRBJ2-2; 12 positions agree with TRBD1. CDR3 length: 16 amino acids. V lost 4 bases to trimming and J lost 7 bases; unmatched junction nucleotides: 7. The V gene's germline CDR1 is SGHNT and CDR2 YENEEA. The CDR3 DNA is TGTGCCAGCAGCTCATTCGGGACAGGGGGCTTCGGGGAGCTGTTTTTT. The encoded protein is CASSSFGTGGFGELFF.

This clone showed up just a few times. CDR3 coding DNA: TGTGCCAGTATGCGGACAGGGGGTTTCGGCTACACCTTC. Translation gives CASMRTGGFGYTF. This chain uses TRBV19 with TRBJ1-2; 10 bases are a match to TRBD1. CDR3 size: 13 residues. Germline trimming cut 7 bases from V and 8 bases from J; bases unmatched to any gene: 7. Per the germline V gene, CDR1 is LNHDA and CDR2 is SQIVND (reference sequence).